One and the same sample provided the 29 T cell receptor beta chains below, sequenced in a study of blood T cell repertoires in COVID-19. Here immunoSEQ multiplex PCR was the method, and the copy in TCRdb shows in-frame clones only, minus some. The data hold fewer than 80,000 clones, with roughly 80% observed a single time. Input material: peripheral blood. The receptors were gathered from a woman older than 75 with acute or convalescent COVID-19.

V gene TRBV7-3 combines with J gene TRBJ2-3, with 14 bases fitting TRBD2. The CDR3 is 21 amino acids. After removal of 4 bases from V and 0 bases from J, the junction contained 15 bases not matched to a gene. Germline assignment: CDR1 SGHTA and CDR2 FQGTGA. CDR3 amino acids: CASSSRIGTSGGGRSTDTQYF. CDR3 bases: TGTGCCAGCAGCTCCCGGATTGGGACTAGCGGGGGAGGAAGGAGCACAGATACGCAGTATTTT.

CDR3 DNA sequence: TGTGCCAGCAGCTTGGTAGGGGCGGAAGGCTACACCTTC. Protein sequence: CASSLVGAEGYTF. The chain recombines TRBV5-4 with TRBJ1-2; TRBD1 might be the D (5 bases). The germline CDR1 and CDR2 sequences are SGHNT and YYREEE (reference sequence). This CDR3 spans 13 amino acids. V was trimmed by 0 bases and J by 8 bases, leaving 11 bases between them.

V usage is TRBV5-6 and J usage is TRBJ2-3, with D possibly matching TRBD2 (5 bases). The CDR3 consists of 16 residues. Trimming left V 5 bases short and J 4 bases short, with 20 bases between. Germline V gene data show CDR1 as SGHDT and CDR2 as YYEEEE. CDR3 in amino acids: CASSQRGPFVPDTQYF. DNA for the CDR3: TGTGCCAGCAGTCAACGAGGGCCTTTTGTTCCAGATACGCAGTATTTT.

The chain joins TRBV6-5 to TRBJ2-7; a possible D gene is TRBD2 (5 bases). Trimming stripped 0 bases from V and 7 bases from J, with 7 bases between. CDR3 length: 12 amino acids. Looked up from germline, CDR1 is MNHEY and CDR2 is SVGAGI. The CDR3 DNA reads TGTGCCAGCAGTTACTCCCGGGGAGAGCAGTACTTC. Its translation: CASSYSRGEQYF.

In nucleotides, the CDR3 is TGTGCCAGCAGCGTACAGGGGAAGGGCTACGAGCAGTACTTC. This translates into CASSVQGKGYEQYF. This sequence joins TRBV5-4 and TRBJ2-7, with TRBD1 matching over 7 bases. The CDR3 extends over 14 amino acids. CDR1 SGHNT and CDR2 YYREEE come from the germline V gene (reference sequence). The junction had 7 bases not matched to a gene; V was cut back by 4 bases and J by 3 bases.

The gene calls are TRBV6-6 and TRBJ2-5; TRBD2 aligns across 9 bases. Germline CDR1 and CDR2: MNHNY and SVGAGI (reference sequence). V dropped 2 bases and J dropped 1; count of bases not matched to a gene: 2. The CDR3 length is 15 residues. CDR3 sequence (DNA): TGTGCCAGCAGTTACCAGCGGGGGGCCCAAGAGACCCAGTACTTC. This encodes CASSYQRGAQETQYF.

This chain connects TRBV18 to TRBJ2-3; the match to TRBD2 covers 9 bases. In germline, CDR1 is KGHSH, CDR2 LQKENI. V was pared by 0 bases and J by 0 bases, with 4 bases of the junction left unmatched. This CDR3 is built from 17 residues. The CDR3 nucleotides read TGTGCCAGCTCACCACCGTATAGCGGGGGTAGCACAGATACGCAGTATTTT. As protein: CASSPPYSGGSTDTQYF.

The rearrangement joins TRBV9 to TRBJ2-7, with 8 nucleotides matching TRBD1. The germline CDR1 and CDR2 sequences are SGDLS and YYNGEE. Losses at the gene ends were 4 bases for V and 1 base for J; bases not matched to a gene: 7. The length of the CDR3 is 15 residues. The CDR3: CASSTDRGGSYEQYF. DNA of the CDR3: TGTGCCAGCAGCACAGACAGGGGAGGTTCCTACGAGCAGTACTTC.

About this clone itself: The germline gene is not matched at one end of the junction; a read error may be the cause. This chain connects TRBV7-2 to TRBJ1-2; D possibly corresponds to TRBD1 (6 bases). This CDR3 is 14 amino acids long. Germline assignment: CDR1 SGHTA and CDR2 FQGNSA. In nucleotides, the CDR3 is TGTGCCAGCAGCCTAGCCGACAGGTCCCGGGGCTACACCTTC. This gives the protein CASSLADRSRGYTF.

The genes are TRBV5-1 and TRBJ2-1; D remains unclear. CDR3 length: 14 residues. Germline CDR1 SGHRS, CDR2 YFSETQ. Trimming cost V 4 bases and J 0 bases, with 8 bases left between them. CDR3 in amino acids: CASSRPSSYNEQFF. In DNA, the CDR3 is TGCGCCAGCAGCCGTCCTAGCTCCTACAATGAGCAGTTCTTC.

This clone was counted between two and nine times. This chain connects TRBV19 to TRBJ1-1, with 7 bases aligning to TRBD1. The V gene end was trimmed by 4 bases and the J gene end by 4 bases; junction bases not matched to a gene: 9. Germline CDR1 and CDR2: LNHDA and SQIVND (reference sequence). The CDR3 is made up of 15 amino acids. Here the CDR3 reads CASSTRRQGVTEAFF. The CDR3 region has the DNA TGTGCCAGTAGTACAAGGAGGCAGGGGGTCACTGAAGCTTTCTTT.

This chain uses TRBV6-6 with TRBJ1-2, with a tentative D call TRBD1 (6 bases). Germline CDR1 and CDR2: MNHNY and SVGAGI (reference sequence). This CDR3 is built from 14 residues. Trimming shortened V by 1 base and J by 8 bases, and 14 bases separated the two germline ends. CDR3 coding DNA: TGTGCCAGCAGTTACTACTCGGCGGGGGGCGGCTACACCTTC. Translation gives CASSYYSAGGGYTF.

The chain links TRBV5-4 to TRBJ2-3; D gene ambiguous. Germline V gene lookup returns CDR1 SGHNT and CDR2 YYREEE (reference sequence). This CDR3 contains 11 residues. V shed 2 bases and J shed 6 bases, with 4 bases lying between them. The CDR3 coding sequence is TGTGCCAGCAGCTTCCGGGATACGCAGTATTTT. Protein product: CASSFRDTQYF. Complete variable domain (other parts from reference TRBV5-4 and TRBJ2-3): ETGVTQSPTHLIKTRGQQVTLRCSSQSGHNTVSWYQQALGQGPQFIFQYYREEENGRGNFPPRFSGLQFPNYSSELNVNALELDDSALYLCASSFRDTQYFGPGTRLTVL.

This chain connects TRBV2 to TRBJ1-5; D not resolved. CDR3 length: 14 residues. Trimming left V 8 bases short and J 6 bases short, with 17 bases between. Germline values: CDR1 SNHLY, CDR2 FYNNEI. In nucleotides, the CDR3 is TGTGCCAGCGGATTCATAGACACCGGTCAGCCCCAGCATTTT. Protein: CASGFIDTGQPQHF. Together with reference TRBV2 and TRBJ1-5, the CDR3 gives the full variable domain: EPEVTQTPSHQVTQMGQEVILRCVPISNHLYFYWYRQILGQKVEFLVSFYNNEISEKSEIFDDQFSVERPDGSNFTLKIRSTKLEDSAMYFCASGFIDTGQPQHFGDGTRLSIL.

The chain couples TRBV5-1 to TRBJ2-7; 9 bases map to TRBD1. This CDR3 is built from 15 residues. J lost 3 bases, V lost 8 bases, and 12 bases had no gene match. From germline, CDR1 is SGHRS and CDR2 YFSETQ. The CDR3 nucleotides are TGCGCCAGGGGACAGGGAGGGAGCGAAGGCTACGAGCAGTACTTC. The encoded protein is CARGQGGSEGYEQYF.

This clone was observed a single time. The rearrangement uses TRBV18 and TRBJ2-3; D is undetermined. The CDR3 contains 13 residues. The V end lost 6 bases, the J end lost 0 bases, and 7 bases lay between the germline ends. Germline V gene lookup returns CDR1 KGHSH and CDR2 LQKENI. The chain's CDR3 is CASSLRSTDTQYF. In nucleotides, the CDR3 is TGTGCCAGCTCTCTCAGAAGCACAGATACGCAGTATTTT.

J is TRBJ1-5 and V is TRBV24-1, with TRBD1 matching 8 bases. V shed 2 bases and J 4 bases; nucleotides not matched to a gene: 3. Germline CDR1 reads KGHDR; CDR2 reads SFDVKD. This CDR3 spans 15 amino acids. Here the CDR3 DNA reads TGTGCCACCAGTGATTCCAGGACAGGGAATCAGCCCCAGCATTTT. Its translation: CATSDSRTGNQPQHF.

V gene TRBV5-8 combines with J gene TRBJ1-2; TRBD1 agrees at 7 bases. Per the germline V gene, CDR1 is SGHTS and CDR2 is YDEGEE. The CDR3 has 13 amino acids. With V trimmed by 5 bases and J by 2 bases, 3 bases remained unmatched. CDR3 region: CASSRQGNYGYTF. In nucleotides, the CDR3 is TGTGCCAGCAGTCGACAGGGCAACTATGGCTACACCTTC.

This sequence joins TRBV9 and TRBJ2-3, with D unresolved. Germline CDR1 is SGDLS and CDR2 is YYNGEE. Trimming pared 3 bases from V and 11 bases from J, leaving 13 bases between. The CDR3 is 12 amino acids. The CDR3 here is CASSDLGFMQYF. The DNA for the CDR3 is TGTGCCAGCAGCGACCTGGGCTTCATGCAGTATTTT.

Worth noting for this clone: At one end, the junction sequence differs from germline, possibly due to a read error. This chain joins TRBV29-1 and TRBJ2-3, with 8 bases fitting TRBD2. CDR1 and CDR2 (germline): SQVTM, ANQGSEA. The CDR3 covers 11 residues. In DNA, the CDR3 is TGCAGCGTCCCCGTCCCGGGGGGGCCTGATTTT. Encoded protein: CSVPVPGGPDF.

This clone has a single count. This chain uses TRBV21-1 with TRBJ1-2; the DNA was not used to check the table's D call, TRBD1. TRBV21-1 is classified as a pseudogene. CDR3 length equals 17 residues. CDR3 loop: CASSKDARDRGDYGYTF. The CDR3 DNA reads TGTGCCAGCAGCAAAGACGCCAGGGACAGGGGAGACTATGGCTACACCTTC.

The chain employs TRBV3-1 (or the pseudogene TRBV3-2) and TRBJ1-1; 12 bases are a match to TRBD1. The CDR3 is 16 residues long. Germline V gene data show CDR1 as LGHDT and CDR2 as YNNKEL (reference sequence). J gave up 10 bases and V 1 base, and 10 bases lay outside the gene matches. The CDR3 spells CASSQVSGQGASRAFF. As DNA, the CDR3 is TGTGCCAGCAGCCAAGTATCGGGACAGGGGGCGTCCCGAGCTTTCTTT.

This clone has a single count. J is TRBJ2-1 and V is TRBV30, with 10 bases identical to TRBD1. Looked up from germline, CDR1 is GTSNPN and CDR2 is SVGIG (reference sequence). The CDR3 consists of 14 residues. Trimming removed 8 bases from V and 4 bases from J; junction bases left unmatched: 8. The CDR3 DNA follows: TGTGCCGGGTACCGGGACAGGGGATACAATGAGCAGTTCTTC. This encodes CAGYRDRGYNEQFF.

The chain is built from TRBV5-8 and TRBJ1-5; 7 positions match TRBD1. V was pared by 5 bases and J by 4 bases, with 9 bases of the junction left unmatched. CDR1 and CDR2 from the germline V gene are SGHTS and YDEGEE. The CDR3 has 15 residues. CDR3 protein: CASRFWDSGNQPQHF. The CDR3 DNA reads TGTGCCAGCAGGTTCTGGGACAGCGGTAATCAGCCCCAGCATTTT.

The table lists this clone with a count of one. The V and J genes are TRBV5-5 and TRBJ2-7; D uncertain. Germline-derived CDR1 and CDR2 are SGHKS and YYEKEE (reference sequence). V was trimmed by 0 bases and J by 0 bases, leaving 10 bases between them. The CDR3 extends over 15 amino acids. For the CDR3, the DNA is TGTGCCAGCAGCTTGGTGGCAGATTTCTCCTACGAGCAGTACTTC. Encoded protein: CASSLVADFSYEQYF.

In its sample, this clone was seen once. The chain carries TRBV11-2 and TRBJ2-5, with D uncertain. V lost 1 base and J 3 bases, leaving 3 bases between the germline ends. The germline V gene has CDR1 SGHAT and CDR2 FQNNGV. This CDR3 is 12 amino acids long. In DNA form, the CDR3 reads TGTGCCAGCAGCTTAGCTGAAGAGACCCAGTACTTC. Translated: CASSLAEETQYF.

The V and J genes are TRBV7-2 and TRBJ2-5, with D tentatively TRBD2 (6 bases). This CDR3 comprises 15 residues. From germline, CDR1 is SGHTA and CDR2 FQGNSA. Trimming removed 6 bases from V and 2 bases from J, with 16 bases in between. The DNA of the CDR3 is TGTGCCAGCAGGGCGGGACTGGGGATTCAAGAGACCCAGTACTTC. Its translation: CASRAGLGIQETQYF.

The chain uses TRBV5-8 and TRBJ2-2; D uncertain. CDR3 length equals 13 residues. Trimming took off 1 base at V and 6 bases at J, with 7 bases between the two ends. Germline V CDR1 and CDR2: SGHTS, YDEGEE. CDR3: CASSLYASGELFF. The CDR3, as DNA: TGTGCCAGCAGCTTGTACGCGTCCGGGGAGCTGTTTTTT.

This chain joins TRBV18 and TRBJ2-5; D possibly corresponds to TRBD1 (5 bases). The V end was cut by 3 bases, the J end by 1 base, with 12 bases between. CDR3 size: 15 residues. Germline assignment: CDR1 KGHSH and CDR2 LQKENI. Here the CDR3 DNA reads TGTGCCAGCTCACCGCCGGGCAGGGCCCAAGAGACCCAGTACTTC. Its protein is CASSPPGRAQETQYF.